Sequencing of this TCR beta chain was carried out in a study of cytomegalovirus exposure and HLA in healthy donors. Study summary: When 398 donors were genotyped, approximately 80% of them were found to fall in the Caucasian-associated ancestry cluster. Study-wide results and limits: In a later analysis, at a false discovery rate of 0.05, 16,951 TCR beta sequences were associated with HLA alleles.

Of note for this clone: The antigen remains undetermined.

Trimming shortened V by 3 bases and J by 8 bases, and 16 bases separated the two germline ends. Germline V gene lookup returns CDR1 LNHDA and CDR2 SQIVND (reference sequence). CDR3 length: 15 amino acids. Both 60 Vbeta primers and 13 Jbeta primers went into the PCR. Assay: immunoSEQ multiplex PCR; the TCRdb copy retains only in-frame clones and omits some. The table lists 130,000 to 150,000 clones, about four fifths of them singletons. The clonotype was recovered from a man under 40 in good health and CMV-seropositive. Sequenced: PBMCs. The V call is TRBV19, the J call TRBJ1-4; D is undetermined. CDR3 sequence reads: CASSILSPDGEKLFF. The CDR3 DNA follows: TGTGCCAGTAGTATTCTGTCCCCCGACGGGGAAAAACTGTTTTTT. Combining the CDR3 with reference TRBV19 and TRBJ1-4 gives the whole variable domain DGGITQSPKYLFRKEGQNVTLSCEQNLNHDAMYWYRQDPGQGLRLIYYSQIVNDFQKGDIAEGYSVSREKKESFPLTVTSAQKNPTAFYLCASSILSPDGEKLFFGSGTQLSVL.